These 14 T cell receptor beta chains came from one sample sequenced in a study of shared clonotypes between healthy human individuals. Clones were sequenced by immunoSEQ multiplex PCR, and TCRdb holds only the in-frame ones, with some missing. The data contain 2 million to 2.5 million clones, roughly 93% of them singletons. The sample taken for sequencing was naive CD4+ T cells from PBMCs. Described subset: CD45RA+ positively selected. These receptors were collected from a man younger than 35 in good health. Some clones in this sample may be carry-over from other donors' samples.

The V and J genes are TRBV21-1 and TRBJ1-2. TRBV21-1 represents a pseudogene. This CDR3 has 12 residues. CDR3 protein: CASSSPSNGYTF. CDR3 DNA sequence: TGTGCCAGCAGCTCTCCTTCGAATGGCTACACCTTC.

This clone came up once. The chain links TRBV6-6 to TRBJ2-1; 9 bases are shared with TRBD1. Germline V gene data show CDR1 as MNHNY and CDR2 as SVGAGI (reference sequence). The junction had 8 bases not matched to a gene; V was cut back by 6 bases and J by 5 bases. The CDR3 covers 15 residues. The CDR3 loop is CASRPTGGRDNEQFF. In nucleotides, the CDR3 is TGTGCCAGCAGACCTACAGGGGGCCGCGACAATGAGCAGTTCTTC.

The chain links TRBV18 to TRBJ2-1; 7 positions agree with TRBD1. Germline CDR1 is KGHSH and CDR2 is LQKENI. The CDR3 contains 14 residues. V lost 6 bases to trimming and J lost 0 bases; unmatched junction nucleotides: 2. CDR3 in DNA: TGTGCCAGCTCTAGGGACAGCTCCTACAATGAGCAGTTCTTC. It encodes CASSRDSSYNEQFF.

CDR3 sequence: CASSLLAGGAGELFF. CDR3 bases: TGTGCCAGCAGCCTACTAGCGGGAGGCGCCGGGGAGCTGTTTTTT. The chain links TRBV11-1 to TRBJ2-2; 12 bases map to TRBD2. The CDR3 runs 15 residues. The ends lost 5 bases at V and 6 bases at J; junction bases unmatched: 4. CDR1 SGHAT and CDR2 FQDESV come from the germline V gene (reference sequence).

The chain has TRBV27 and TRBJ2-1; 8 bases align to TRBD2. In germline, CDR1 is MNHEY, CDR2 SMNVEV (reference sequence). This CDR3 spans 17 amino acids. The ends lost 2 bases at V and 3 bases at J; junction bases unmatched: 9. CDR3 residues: CASSLMWREAVYNEQFF. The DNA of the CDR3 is TGTGCCAGCAGTTTAATGTGGCGGGAGGCGGTCTACAATGAGCAGTTCTTC.

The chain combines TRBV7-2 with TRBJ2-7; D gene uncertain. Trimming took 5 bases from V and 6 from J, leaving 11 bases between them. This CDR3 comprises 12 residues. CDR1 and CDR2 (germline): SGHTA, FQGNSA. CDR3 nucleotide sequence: TGTGCCAGCAGCCAAACAAGATCCGAGCAGTACTTC. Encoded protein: CASSQTRSEQYF.

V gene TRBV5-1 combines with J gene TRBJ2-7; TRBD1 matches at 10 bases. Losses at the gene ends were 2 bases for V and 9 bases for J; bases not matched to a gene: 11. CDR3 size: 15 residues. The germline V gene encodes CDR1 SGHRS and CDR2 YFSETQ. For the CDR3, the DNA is TGCGCCAGCAGCTTTGCGACAGGGGGCTTTAGTGTGCAGTACTTC. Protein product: CASSFATGGFSVQYF.

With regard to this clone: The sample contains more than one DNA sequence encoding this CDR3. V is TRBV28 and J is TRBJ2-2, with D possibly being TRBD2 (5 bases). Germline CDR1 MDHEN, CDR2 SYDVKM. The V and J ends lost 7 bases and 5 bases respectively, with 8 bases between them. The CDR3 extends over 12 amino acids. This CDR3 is CASKIATGELFF. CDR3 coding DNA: TGTGCCAGCAAAATAGCGACCGGGGAGCTGTTTTTT.

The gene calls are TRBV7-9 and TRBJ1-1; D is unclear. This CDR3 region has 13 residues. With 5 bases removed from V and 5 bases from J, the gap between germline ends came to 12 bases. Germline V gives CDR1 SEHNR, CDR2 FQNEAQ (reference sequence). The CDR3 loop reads CASSHSGGTEAFF. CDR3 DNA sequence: TGTGCCAGCAGCCACTCGGGAGGGACTGAAGCTTTCTTT.

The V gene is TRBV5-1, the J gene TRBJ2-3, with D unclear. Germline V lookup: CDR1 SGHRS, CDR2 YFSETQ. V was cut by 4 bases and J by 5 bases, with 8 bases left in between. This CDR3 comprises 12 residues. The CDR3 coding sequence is TGCGCCAGCAGCGCCTCGTTAGATACGCAGTATTTT. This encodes CASSASLDTQYF.

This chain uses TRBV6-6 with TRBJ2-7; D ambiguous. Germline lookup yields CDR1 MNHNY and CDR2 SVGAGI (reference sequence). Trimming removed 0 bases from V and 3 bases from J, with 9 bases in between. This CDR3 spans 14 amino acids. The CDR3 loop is CASSYSSRFYEQYF. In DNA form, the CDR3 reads TGTGCCAGCAGTTACTCCTCCAGGTTCTACGAGCAGTACTTC.

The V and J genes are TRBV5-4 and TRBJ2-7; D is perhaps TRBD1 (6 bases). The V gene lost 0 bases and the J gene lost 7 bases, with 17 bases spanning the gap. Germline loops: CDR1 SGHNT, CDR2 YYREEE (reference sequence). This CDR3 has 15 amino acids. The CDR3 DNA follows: TGTGCCAGCAGCTTGGCCGGCAGGGGTTTGGGGGAGCAGTACTTC. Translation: CASSLAGRGLGEQYF.

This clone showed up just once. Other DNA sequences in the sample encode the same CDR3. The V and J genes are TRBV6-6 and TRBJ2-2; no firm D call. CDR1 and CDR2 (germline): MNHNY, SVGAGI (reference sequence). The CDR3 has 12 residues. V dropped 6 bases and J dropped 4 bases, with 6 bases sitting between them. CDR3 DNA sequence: TGTGCCAGCAGCCCAGGCACCGGGGAGCTGTTTTTT. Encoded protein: CASSPGTGELFF.

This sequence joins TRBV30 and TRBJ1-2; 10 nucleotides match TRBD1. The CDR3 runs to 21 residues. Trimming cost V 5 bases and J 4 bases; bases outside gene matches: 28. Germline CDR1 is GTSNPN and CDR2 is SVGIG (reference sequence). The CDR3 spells CAWGFRDRGPIIPRVTYGYTF. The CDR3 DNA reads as TGTGCCTGGGGATTCCGGGACAGGGGACCGATTATCCCTCGCGTTACCTATGGCTACACCTTC.